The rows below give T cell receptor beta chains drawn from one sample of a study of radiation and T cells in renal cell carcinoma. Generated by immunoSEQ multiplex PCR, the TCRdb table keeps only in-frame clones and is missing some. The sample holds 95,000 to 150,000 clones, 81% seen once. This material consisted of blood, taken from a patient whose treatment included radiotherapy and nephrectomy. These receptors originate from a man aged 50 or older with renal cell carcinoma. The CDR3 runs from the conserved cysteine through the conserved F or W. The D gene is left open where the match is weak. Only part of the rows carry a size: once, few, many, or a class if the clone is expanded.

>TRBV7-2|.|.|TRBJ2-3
TGTGCCAGCAGCGAGGACTCGATCACAGATACGCAGTATTTT
CASSEDSITDTQYF
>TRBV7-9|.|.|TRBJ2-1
TGTGCCAGCAGCCCTTGGCGGGCAAGCTCCTACAATGAGCAGTTCTTC
CASSPWRASSYNEQFF
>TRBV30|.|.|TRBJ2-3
TGTGCCTGGGCTATTACAGATACGCAGTATTTT
CAWAITDTQYF
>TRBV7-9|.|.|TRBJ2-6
TGTGCCAGCAACTTACCCGTGGAATGGTCTGGGGCCAACGTCCTGACTTTC
CASNLPVEWSGANVLTF
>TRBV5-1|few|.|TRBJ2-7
TGCGCCAGCAGCTTGATAGAACAGGGTAGCCCCTACGAGCAGTACTTC
CASSLIEQGSPYEQYF
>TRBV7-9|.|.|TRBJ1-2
TGTGCCAGCACCCCTGGGGTGAACTATGGCTACACCTTC
CASTPGVNYGYTF
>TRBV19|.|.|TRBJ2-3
TGTGCCAGTAGTATGGGCCTACGGACAGATACGCAGTATTTT
CASSMGLRTDTQYF
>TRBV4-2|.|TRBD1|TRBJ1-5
TGTGCCAGCAGCCCGGACAGGAACAGGGGCAATCAGCCCCAGCATTTT
CASSPDRNRGNQPQHF
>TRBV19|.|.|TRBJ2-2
TGTGCCAGTCCCAGACCATCGGGGGAGCTGTTTTTT
CASPRPSGELFF
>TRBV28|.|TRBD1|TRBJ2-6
TGTGCCAGCAGTTTAAAACAGGGGGCAGGGTTGGGTGTCGACGTCCTGACTTTC
CASSLKQGAGLGVDVLTF
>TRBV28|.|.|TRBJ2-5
TGTGCCACCAAGAATTGGGACATGGGGATCGAGACCCAGTACTTC
CATKNWDMGIETQYF
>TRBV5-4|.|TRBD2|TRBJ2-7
TGTGCCAGCAGCCCGTCCGTGACGGGAGGGTCCTACGAGCAGTACTTC
CASSPSVTGGSYEQYF
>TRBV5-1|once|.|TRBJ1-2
TGCGCCAGCAGCACAAACCACGGACCTCAAAGGGGCTACACCTTC
CASSTNHGPQRGYTF
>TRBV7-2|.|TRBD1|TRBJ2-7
TGTGCCAGCAGCGCGCGGGGACAGGGGGCCAACGAGCAGTACTTC
CASSARGQGANEQYF
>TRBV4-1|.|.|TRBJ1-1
TGCGCCAGCAGCCAAGTAAGACAGTCGCGGAACACTGAAGCTTTCTTT
CASSQVRQSRNTEAFF
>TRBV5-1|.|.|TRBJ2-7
TGCGCCAGCAGCCCGGGACACCGGGTCTCCTACGAGCAGTACTTC
CASSPGHRVSYEQYF
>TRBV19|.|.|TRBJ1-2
TGTGCCAGTAGTTTGACAGTCACTAACTATGGCTACACCTTC
CASSLTVTNYGYTF
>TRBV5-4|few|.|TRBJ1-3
TGTGCCAGCAGCTTGGGCCGGGCGCAAGGAAACACCATATATTTT
CASSLGRAQGNTIYF
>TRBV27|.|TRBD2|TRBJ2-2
TGTGCCAGCAGTTCTCTAGCGGGAGGGCGCACCGGGGAGCTGTTTTTT
CASSSLAGGRTGELFF
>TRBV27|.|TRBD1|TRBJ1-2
TGTGCCAGCAGTCTAGGACAGGGGTGGTATGGCTACACCTTC
CASSLGQGWYGYTF
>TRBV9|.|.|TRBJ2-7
TGTGCCAGCAGCCCCAGCGCCGACTCCTACGAGCAGTACTTC
CASSPSADSYEQYF
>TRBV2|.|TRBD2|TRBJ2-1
TGTGCCAGCAGTACTTTAGCGGGAGGCCCCCTGAATGAGCAGTTCTTC
CASSTLAGGPLNEQFF
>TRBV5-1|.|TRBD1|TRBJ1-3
TGCGCCAGCAGGACGACAGGGACTGGAAACACCATATATTTT
CASRTTGTGNTIYF
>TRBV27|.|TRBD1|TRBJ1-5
TGTGCCAGCAGCTTTGGACAGGGCGATCAGCCCCAGCATTTT
CASSFGQGDQPQHF
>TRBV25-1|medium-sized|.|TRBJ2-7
TGTGCCAGCAGTGTAGGGGCTGACTCCTACGAGCAGTACTTC
CASSVGADSYEQYF
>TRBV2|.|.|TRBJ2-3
TGTGCCAGCCAAGCGGAAAGCACAGATACGCAGTATTTT
CASQAESTDTQYF
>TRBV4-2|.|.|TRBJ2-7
TGTGCCAGCAGCCAAGATGCGCTGGGACCTCACTACGAGCAGTACTTC
CASSQDALGPHYEQYF
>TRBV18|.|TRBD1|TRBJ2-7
TGTGCCAGCTCACCGCAGGGGGTAGCTTACGAGCAGTACTTC
CASSPQGVAYEQYF
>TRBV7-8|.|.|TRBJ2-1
TGTGCCAGCAGCGCCTACAGGGTAGGGTCCTACAATGAGCAGTTCTTC
CASSAYRVGSYNEQFF
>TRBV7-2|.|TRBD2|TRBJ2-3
TGTGCCAGCAGCTACGGACTAGCGGCAGATACGCAGTATTTT
CASSYGLAADTQYF
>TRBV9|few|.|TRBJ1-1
TGTGCCAGCAGCGTAGAGAGGGACACTGAAGCTTTCTTT
CASSVERDTEAFF
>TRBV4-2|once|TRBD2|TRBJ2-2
TGTGCCAGCAGCCAAACGAGGACTAGCCCCGCGAACACCGGGGAGCTGTTTTTT
CASSQTRTSPANTGELFF
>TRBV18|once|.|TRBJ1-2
TGTGCCAGCTCCCTTGACAAGGACTATGGCTACACCTTC
CASSLDKDYGYTF
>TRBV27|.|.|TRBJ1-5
TGTGCCAGCAGTTTGGGACTCGGGGATCAGCCCCAGCATTTT
CASSLGLGDQPQHF
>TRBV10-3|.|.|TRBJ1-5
TGTGCCATCAGTGGCCAGAATAGCAATCAGCCCCAGCATTTT
CAISGQNSNQPQHF
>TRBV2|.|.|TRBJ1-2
TGTGCCAGCAGTGAGGGAAGCTGGGTTGGCTACACCTTC
CASSEGSWVGYTF
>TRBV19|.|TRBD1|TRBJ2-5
TGTGCCAGTAGTTTACAGGGGGGCTACCAAGAGACCCAGTACTTC
CASSLQGGYQETQYF
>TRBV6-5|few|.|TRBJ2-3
TGTGCCAGCAGTTACTTGGAGGGCACAGATACGCAGTATTTT
CASSYLEGTDTQYF
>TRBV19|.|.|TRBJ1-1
TGTGCCAGCAGTACCGGGACCTCCGTTAACACTGAAGCTTTCTTT
CASSTGTSVNTEAFF
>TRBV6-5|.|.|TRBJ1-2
TGTGCCAGCAGCCCATATGAGGGGAGGAGGGATGGCTACACCTTC
CASSPYEGRRDGYTF
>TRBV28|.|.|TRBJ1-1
TGTGCCAGCAGCATAGGGGGGAGTCGGGTCACTGAAGCTTTCTTT
CASSIGGSRVTEAFF
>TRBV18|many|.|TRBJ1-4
TGTGCCAGCTCACCACCGAATAATGAAAAACTGTTTTTT
CASSPPNNEKLFF
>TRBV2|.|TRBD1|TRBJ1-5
TGTGCCAGCAGTTTCGACAGGGTAAATCAGCCCCAGCATTTT
CASSFDRVNQPQHF
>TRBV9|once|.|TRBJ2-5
TGTGCCAGCAGCGTAGTCAACTCCGAGACCCAGTACTTC
CASSVVNSETQYF
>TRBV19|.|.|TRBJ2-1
TGTGCCACCAGACAGTCTTCGCGTGAGCAGTTCTTC
CATRQSSREQFF
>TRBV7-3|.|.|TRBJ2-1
TGTGCCAGCAGCCCGGGATCCTACAATGAGCAGTTCTTC
CASSPGSYNEQFF
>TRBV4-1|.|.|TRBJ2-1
TGCGCCAGCAGCCAAGCGCTGGGGACCTTCGGTGAGCAGTTCTTC
CASSQALGTFGEQFF
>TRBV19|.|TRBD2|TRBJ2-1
TGTGCCAGTCGCGGGGCTAGCGGGGGTCTCCTGAGCTCCTACAATGAGCAGTTCTTC
CASRGASGGLLSSYNEQFF
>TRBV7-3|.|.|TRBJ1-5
TGTGCCAGCAGCTTAAACGCGGAAGAACAGGCCGGTTCGGGATATAGCAATCAGCCCCAGCATTTT
CASSLNAEEQAGSGYSNQPQHF
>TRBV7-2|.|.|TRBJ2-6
TGTGCCAGCAGCTTAGGTCAGGCCCCCTTCTCTGGGGCCAACGTCCTGACTTTC
CASSLGQAPFSGANVLTF
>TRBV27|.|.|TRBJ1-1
TGTGCCAGCAGTTTCGGAGGGAGGTATGAAGCTTTCTTT
CASSFGGRYEAFF
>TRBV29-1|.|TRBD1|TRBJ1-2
TGCAGCGTTGAACGGACAGGGAGAATATATGGCTACACCTTC
CSVERTGRIYGYTF
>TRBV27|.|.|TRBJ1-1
TGTGCCAGCAGTTTAAGAGGGTTCGCGAACACTGAAGCTTTCTTT
CASSLRGFANTEAFF
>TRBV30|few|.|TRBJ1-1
TGTGCCTGGAGTGTAGGGACGTGGTACACTGAAGCTTTCTTT
CAWSVGTWYTEAFF
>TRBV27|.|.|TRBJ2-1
TGTGCCAGCAGTTTTGCGAATAGCCACAATGAGCAGTTCTTC
CASSFANSHNEQFF